The present T cell receptor (beta chain) was sequenced within a study of identical twins. Whole-study results and caveats: For out-of-frame beta sequences, excess twin sharing was weaker. Findings depended on cross-sectional statistics rather than tracking the same donors.

This clonotype was found once. What it binds is not known. A junction end diverges from the germline sequence, so it may reflect a read error. The donor group consisted entirely of healthy Caucasians. TCRdb fed the 5' RACE reads into MiXCR, producing one record per CDR3 protein. The table has 400,000 to 550,000 distinct CDR3 sequences, 24% seen once. The CDR3 has 15 residues. Germline-derived CDR1 and CDR2 are DFQATT and SNEGSKA (reference sequence). The same data also went into a second study, on T cells expressing NK-cell markers.

The chain combines TRBV20-1 with TRBJ2-7; 9 bases are shared with TRBD2. Sequenced material: CD4+ T cells sorted from blood. This TCR came from a woman aged 18-29 years in good health. The CDR3 DNA sequence: TGCAGTGCCAGAGATAGCGGGGGCCTCTCCTACGAGCAGTACTTC. Its protein product is CSARDSGGLSYEQYF.